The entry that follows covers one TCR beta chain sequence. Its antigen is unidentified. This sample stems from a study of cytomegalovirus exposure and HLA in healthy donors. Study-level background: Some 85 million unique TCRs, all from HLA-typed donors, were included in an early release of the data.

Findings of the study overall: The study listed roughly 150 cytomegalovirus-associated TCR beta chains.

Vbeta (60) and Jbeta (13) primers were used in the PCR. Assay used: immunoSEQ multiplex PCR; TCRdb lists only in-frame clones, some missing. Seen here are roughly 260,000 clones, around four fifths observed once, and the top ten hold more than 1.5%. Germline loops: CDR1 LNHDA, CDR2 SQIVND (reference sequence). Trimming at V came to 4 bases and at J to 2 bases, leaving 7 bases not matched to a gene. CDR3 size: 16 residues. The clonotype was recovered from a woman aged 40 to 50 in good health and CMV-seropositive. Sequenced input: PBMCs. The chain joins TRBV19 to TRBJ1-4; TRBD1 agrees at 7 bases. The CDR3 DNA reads TGTGCCAGTAGTAAACTACCGGGACAGACTAATGAAAAACTGTTTTTT. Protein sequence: CASSKLPGQTNEKLFF.